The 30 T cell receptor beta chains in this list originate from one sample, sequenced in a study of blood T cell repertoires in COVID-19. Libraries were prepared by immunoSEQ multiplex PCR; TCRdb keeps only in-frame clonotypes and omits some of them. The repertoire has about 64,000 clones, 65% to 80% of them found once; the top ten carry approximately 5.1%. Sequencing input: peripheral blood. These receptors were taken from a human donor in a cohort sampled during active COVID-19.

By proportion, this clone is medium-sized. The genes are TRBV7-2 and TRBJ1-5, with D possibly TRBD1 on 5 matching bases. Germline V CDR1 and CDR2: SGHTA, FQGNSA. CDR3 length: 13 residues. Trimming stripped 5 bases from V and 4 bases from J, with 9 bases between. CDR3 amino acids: CASSPGGNQPQHF. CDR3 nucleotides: TGTGCCAGCAGCCCCGGGGGTAATCAGCCCCAGCATTTT. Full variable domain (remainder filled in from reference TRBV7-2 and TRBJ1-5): GAGVSQSPSNKVTEKGKDVELRCDPISGHTALYWYRQSLGQGLEFLIYFQGNSAPDKSGLPSDRFSAERTGGSVSTLTIQRTQQEDSAVYLCASSPGGNQPQHFGDGTRLSIL.

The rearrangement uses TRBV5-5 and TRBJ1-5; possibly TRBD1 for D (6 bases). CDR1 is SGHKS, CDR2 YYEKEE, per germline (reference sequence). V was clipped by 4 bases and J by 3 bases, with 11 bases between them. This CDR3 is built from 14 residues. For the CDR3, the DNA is TGTGCCAGCAGCCTTGACAGGATCAATCAGCCCCAGCATTTT. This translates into CASSLDRINQPQHF.

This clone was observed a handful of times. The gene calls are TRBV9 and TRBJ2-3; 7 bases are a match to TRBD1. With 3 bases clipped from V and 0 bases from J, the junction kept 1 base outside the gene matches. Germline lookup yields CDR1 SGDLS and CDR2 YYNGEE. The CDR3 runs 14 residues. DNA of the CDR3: TGTGCCAGCAGCGACAGGGGAAGCACAGATACGCAGTATTTT. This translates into CASSDRGSTDTQYF.

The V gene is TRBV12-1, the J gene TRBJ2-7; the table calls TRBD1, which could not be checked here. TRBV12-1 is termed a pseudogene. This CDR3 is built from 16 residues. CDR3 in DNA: TGTGCCAGCAGCTTTGCATGGACAGGGGAAGGCTACGAGCAGTACTTC. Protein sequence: CASSFAWTGEGYEQYF.

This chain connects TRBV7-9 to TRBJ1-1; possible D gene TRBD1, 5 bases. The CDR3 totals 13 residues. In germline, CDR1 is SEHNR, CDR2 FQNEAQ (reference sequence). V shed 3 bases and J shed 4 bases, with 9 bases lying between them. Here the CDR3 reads CASSLGGSTEAFF. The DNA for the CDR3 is TGTGCCAGCAGCTTGGGGGGGAGCACTGAAGCTTTCTTT.

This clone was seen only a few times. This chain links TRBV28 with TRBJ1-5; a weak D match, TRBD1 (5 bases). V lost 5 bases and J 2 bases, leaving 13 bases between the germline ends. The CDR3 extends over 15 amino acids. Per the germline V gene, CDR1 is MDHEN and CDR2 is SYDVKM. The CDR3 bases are TGTGCCAGCAGTCAGTACCTAGGGGGCAATCAGCCCCAGCATTTT. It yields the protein CASSQYLGGNQPQHF.

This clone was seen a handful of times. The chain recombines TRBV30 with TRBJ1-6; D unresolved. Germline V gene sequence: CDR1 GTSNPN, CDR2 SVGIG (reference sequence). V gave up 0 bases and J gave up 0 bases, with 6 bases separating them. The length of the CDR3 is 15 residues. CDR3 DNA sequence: TGTGCCTGGAGTGTAGAGAGCTCCTATAATTCACCCCTCCACTTT. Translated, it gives CAWSVESSYNSPLHF. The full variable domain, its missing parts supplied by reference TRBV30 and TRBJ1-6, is SQTIHQWPATLVQPVGSPLSLECTVEGTSNPNLYWYRQAAGRGLQLLFYSVGIGQISSEVPQNLSASRPQDRQFILSSKKLLLSDSGFYLCAWSVESSYNSPLHFGNGTRLTVT.

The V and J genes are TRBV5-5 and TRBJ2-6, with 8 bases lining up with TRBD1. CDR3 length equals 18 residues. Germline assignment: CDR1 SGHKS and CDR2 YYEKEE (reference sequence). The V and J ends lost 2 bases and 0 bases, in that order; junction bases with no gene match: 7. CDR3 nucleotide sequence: TGTGCCAGCAGCTTCTTTGGACAGGGAGCCTCTGGGGCCAACGTCCTGACTTTC. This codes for CASSFFGQGASGANVLTF.

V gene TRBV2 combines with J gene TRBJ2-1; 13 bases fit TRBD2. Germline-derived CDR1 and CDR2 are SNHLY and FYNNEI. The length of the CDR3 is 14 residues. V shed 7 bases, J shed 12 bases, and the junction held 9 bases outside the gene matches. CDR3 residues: CASNGLAGASSQFF. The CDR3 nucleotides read TGTGCCAGCAACGGACTAGCGGGGGCGTCCTCGCAGTTCTTC.

The CDR3 spells CASSYGLAGGVEQFF. The CDR3 nucleotides read TGTGCCAGCAGTTACGGACTAGCGGGTGGGGTTGAGCAGTTCTTC. The chain combines TRBV6-2 or TRBV6-3 with TRBJ2-1, with 11 bases identical to TRBD2. CDR3 length equals 15 residues. Losses at the gene ends were 2 bases for V and 9 bases for J; bases not matched to a gene: 6. Germline values: CDR1 MNHEY, CDR2 SVGEGT.

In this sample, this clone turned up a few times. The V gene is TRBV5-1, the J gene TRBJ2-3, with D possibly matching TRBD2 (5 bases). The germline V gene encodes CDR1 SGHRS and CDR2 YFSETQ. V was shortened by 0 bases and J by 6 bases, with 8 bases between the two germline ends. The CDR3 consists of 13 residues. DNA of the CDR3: TGCGCCAGCAGCTTGGCACGCGGGGATACGCAGTATTTT. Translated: CASSLARGDTQYF.

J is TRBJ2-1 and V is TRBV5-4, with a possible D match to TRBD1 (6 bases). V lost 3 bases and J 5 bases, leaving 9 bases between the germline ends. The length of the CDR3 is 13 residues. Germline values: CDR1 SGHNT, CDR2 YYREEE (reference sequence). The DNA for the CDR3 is TGTGCCAGCAGCTCCGGACAGAACAATGAGCAGTTCTTC. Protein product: CASSSGQNNEQFF.

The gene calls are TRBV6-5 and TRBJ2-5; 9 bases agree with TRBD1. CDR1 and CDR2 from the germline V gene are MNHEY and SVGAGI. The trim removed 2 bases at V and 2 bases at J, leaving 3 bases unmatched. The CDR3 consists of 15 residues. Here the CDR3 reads CASSYGGTGQETQYF. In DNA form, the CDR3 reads TGTGCCAGCAGTTACGGGGGGACAGGGCAAGAGACCCAGTACTTC.

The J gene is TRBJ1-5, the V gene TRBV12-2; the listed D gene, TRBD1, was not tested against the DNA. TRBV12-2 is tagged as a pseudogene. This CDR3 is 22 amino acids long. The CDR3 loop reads CASRLAPKFRQGSSSSRQPQHF. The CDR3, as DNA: TGTGCAAGTCGCTTAGCGCCTAAATTTCGACAGGGAAGTTCATCATCGAGGCAGCCCCAGCATTTT.

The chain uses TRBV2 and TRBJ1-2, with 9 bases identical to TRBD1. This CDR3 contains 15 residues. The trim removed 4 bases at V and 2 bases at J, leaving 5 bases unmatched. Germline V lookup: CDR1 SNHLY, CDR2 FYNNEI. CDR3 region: CASSGNRGRNYGYTF. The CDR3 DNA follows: TGTGCCAGCAGTGGCAACAGGGGGCGGAACTATGGCTACACCTTC.

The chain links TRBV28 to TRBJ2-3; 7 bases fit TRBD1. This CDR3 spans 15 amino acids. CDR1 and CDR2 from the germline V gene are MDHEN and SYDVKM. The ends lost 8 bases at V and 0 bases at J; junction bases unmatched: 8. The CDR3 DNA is TGTGCCAGCCTAAGACAGGGCCCTAGCACAGATACGCAGTATTTT. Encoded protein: CASLRQGPSTDTQYF. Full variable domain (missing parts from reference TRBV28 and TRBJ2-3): DVKVTQSSRYLVKRTGEKVFLECVQDMDHENMFWYRQDPGLGLRLIYFSYDVKMKEKGDIPEGYSVSREKKERFSLILESASTNQTSMYLCASLRQGPSTDTQYFGPGTRLTVL.

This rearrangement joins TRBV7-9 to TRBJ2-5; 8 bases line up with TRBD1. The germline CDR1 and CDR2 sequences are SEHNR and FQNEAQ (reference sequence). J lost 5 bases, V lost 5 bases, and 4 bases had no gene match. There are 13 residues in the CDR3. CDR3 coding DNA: TGTGCCAGCAGCCCAGGGGGCAGGGAGACCCAGTACTTC. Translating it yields CASSPGGRETQYF.

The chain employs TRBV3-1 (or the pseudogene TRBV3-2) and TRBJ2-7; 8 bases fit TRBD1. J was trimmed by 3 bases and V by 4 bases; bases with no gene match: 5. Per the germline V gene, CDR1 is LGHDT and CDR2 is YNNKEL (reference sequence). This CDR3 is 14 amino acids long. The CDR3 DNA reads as TGTGCCAGCAGCCCCTGGGACAGGAGCTACGAGCAGTACTTC. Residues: CASSPWDRSYEQYF.

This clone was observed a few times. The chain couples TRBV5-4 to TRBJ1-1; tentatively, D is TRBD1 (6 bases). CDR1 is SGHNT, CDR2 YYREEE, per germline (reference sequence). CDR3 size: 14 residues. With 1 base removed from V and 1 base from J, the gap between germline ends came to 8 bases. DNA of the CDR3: TGTGCCAGCAGCTTGAAGGGGGAGAACACTGAAGCTTTCTTT. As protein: CASSLKGENTEAFF.

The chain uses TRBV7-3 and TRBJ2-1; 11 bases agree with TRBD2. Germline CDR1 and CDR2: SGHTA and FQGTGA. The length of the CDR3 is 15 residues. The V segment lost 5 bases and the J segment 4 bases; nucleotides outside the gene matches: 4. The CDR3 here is CASSPGTSGYNEQFF. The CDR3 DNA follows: TGTGCCAGCAGCCCCGGGACTAGCGGTTACAATGAGCAGTTCTTC.

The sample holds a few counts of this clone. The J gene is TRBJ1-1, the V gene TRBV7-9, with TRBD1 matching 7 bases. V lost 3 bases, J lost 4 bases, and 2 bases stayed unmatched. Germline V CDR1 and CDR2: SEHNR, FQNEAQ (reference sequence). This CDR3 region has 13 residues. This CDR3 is CASSFAGGTEAFF. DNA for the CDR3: TGTGCCAGCAGCTTCGCAGGGGGCACTGAAGCTTTCTTT.

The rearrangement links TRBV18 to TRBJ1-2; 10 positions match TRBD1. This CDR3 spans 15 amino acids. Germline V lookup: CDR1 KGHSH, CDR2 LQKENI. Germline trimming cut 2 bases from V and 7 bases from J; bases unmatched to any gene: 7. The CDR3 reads CASSPATGGASGYTF. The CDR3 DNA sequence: TGTGCCAGCTCACCAGCGACAGGGGGCGCATCTGGCTACACCTTC.

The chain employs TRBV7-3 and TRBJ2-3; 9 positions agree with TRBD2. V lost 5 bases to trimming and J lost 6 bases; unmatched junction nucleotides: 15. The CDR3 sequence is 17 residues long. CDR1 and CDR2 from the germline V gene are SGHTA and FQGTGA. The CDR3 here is CASSRTAAGGRIDTQYF. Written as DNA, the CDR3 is TGTGCCAGCAGCCGCACTGCAGCGGGGGGCCGAATTGATACGCAGTATTTT.

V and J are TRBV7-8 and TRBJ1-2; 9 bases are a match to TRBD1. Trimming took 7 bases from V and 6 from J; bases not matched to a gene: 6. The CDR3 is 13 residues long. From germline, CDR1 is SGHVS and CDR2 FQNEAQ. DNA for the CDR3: TGTGCCAGCACCAGGGACAGGGTTGATGGCTACACCTTC. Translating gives CASTRDRVDGYTF.

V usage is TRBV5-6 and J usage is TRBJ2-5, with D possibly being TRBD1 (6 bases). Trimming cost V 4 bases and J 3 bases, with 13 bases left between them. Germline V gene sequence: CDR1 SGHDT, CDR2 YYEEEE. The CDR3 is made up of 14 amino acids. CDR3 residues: CASSGGLGEETQYF. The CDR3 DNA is TGTGCCAGCAGCGGGGGCCTAGGGGAAGAGACCCAGTACTTC. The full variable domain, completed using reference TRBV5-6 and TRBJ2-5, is DAGVTQSPTHLIKTRGQQVTLRCSPKSGHDTVSWYQQALGQGPQFIFQYYEEEERQRGNFPDRFSGHQFPNYSSELNVNALLLGDSALYLCASSGGLGEETQYFGPGTRLLVL.

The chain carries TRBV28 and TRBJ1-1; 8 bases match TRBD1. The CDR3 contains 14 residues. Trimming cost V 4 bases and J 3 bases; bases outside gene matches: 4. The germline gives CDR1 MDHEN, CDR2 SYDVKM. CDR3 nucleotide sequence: TGTGCCAGCAGTTCCCGGACAGGGTACACTGAAGCTTTCTTT. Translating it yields CASSSRTGYTEAFF.

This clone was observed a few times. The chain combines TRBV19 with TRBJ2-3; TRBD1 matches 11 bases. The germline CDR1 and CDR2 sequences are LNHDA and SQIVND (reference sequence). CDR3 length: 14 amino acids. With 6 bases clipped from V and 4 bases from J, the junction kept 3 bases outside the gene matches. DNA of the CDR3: TGTGCCAGTAGGGGGACAGGGGGGTCAGATACGCAGTATTTT. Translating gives CASRGTGGSDTQYF.

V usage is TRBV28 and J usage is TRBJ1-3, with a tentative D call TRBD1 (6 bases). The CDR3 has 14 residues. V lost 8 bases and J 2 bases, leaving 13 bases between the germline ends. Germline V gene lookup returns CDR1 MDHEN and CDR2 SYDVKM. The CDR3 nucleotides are TGTGCCAGCCGGGGACACGGTACTGGAAACACCATATATTTT. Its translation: CASRGHGTGNTIYF.

CDR3 in DNA: TGTGCCAGCAGGGGGGGTGGCTTCAATGAGCAGTTCTTC. Protein product: CASRGGGFNEQFF. The chain combines TRBV2 with TRBJ2-1; tentative D call: TRBD2 (6 bases). The germline V gene encodes CDR1 SNHLY and CDR2 FYNNEI. This CDR3 region has 13 residues. Trimming pared 6 bases from V and 6 bases from J, leaving 12 bases between.

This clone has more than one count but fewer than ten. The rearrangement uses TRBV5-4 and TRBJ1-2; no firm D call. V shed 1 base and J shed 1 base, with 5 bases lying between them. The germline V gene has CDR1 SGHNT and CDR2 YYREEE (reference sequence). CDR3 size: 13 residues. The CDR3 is CASSLNNNYGYTF. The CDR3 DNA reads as TGTGCCAGCAGCTTGAACAATAACTATGGCTACACCTTC.